This T cell receptor beta chain originates from a study of blood T cell repertoires in COVID-19. The wider study: Nucleic acid was either cDNA or gDNA, and it came from T cells, B-cell-depleted T cells, or PBMCs.

Original handling: Reference gene primer amplification gave nucleated cell count estimates. Measured with immunoSEQ multiplex PCR; TCRdb has only the in-frame clones, and not every one. That table gives V, J and clone size, and the DNA gave D and trimming. The sample carries about 110,000 clones, around 83% recorded once. This clone was observed a single time. The CDR3 is made up of 13 amino acids. Per the germline V gene, CDR1 is WNHNN and CDR2 is SYGVQD (reference sequence). Trimming cost V 4 bases and J 7 bases, with 13 bases left between them. Sequencing input: peripheral blood. This rearrangement joins TRBV10-1 to TRBJ2-5; TRBD2 is a possible D gene (5 bases). The receptor was isolated from an older woman with COVID-19, enrolled during active disease. Here the CDR3 DNA reads TGCGCCAGCAGTGCCGAGGGCGCAGGGACCCAGTACTTC. This codes for CASSAEGAGTQYF.